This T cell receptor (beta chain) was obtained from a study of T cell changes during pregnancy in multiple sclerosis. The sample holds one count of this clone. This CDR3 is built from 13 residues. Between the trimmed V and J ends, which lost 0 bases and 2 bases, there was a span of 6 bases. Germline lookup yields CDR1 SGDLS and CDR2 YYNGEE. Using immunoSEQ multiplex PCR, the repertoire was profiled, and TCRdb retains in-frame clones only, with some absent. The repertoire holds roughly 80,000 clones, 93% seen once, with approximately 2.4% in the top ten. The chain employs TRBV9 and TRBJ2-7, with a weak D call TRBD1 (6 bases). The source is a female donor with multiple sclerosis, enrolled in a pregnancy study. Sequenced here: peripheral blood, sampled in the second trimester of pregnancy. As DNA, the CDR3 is TGTGCCAGCAGCGTAGGGACAGCCTACGAGCAGTACTTC. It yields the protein CASSVGTAYEQYF.